Sequencing of this T cell receptor (beta chain) was carried out in a study of OX40 agonist ivuxolimab in advanced cancers. The repertoire was sequenced with immunoSEQ multiplex PCR; TCRdb's copy has only in-frame clones and lacks some. Among some 79,000 clones listed, about 90% were seen once. CDR1 and CDR2 (germline): LNHDA, SQIVND (reference sequence). The CDR3 runs 14 residues. Trimming shortened V by 3 bases and J by 4 bases, and 12 bases separated the two germline ends. The chain employs TRBV19 and TRBJ1-2; no clear D. The source material was CD4+ or CD8+ T cells sorted from blood, sampled in a trial of the OX40 agonist ivuxolimab. The sequence was obtained from an adult with an advanced solid tumor such as melanoma, head and neck, liver or kidney cancer. CDR3 loop: CASSIRAAVYGYTF. The DNA of the CDR3 is TGTGCCAGTAGTATCCGAGCGGCGGTCTATGGCTACACCTTC.